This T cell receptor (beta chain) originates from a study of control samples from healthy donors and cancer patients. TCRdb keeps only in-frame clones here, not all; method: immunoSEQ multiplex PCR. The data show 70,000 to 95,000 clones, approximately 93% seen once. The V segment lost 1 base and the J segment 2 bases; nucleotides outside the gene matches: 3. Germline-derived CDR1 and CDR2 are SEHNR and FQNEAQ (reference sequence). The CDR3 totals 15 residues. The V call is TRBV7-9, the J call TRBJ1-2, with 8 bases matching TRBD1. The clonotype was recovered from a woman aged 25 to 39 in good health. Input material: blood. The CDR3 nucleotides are TGTGCCAGCAGCTTAGGGGCAGGGGGCAACTATGGCTACACCTTC. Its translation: CASSLGAGGNYGYTF.